The rows below give T cell receptor beta chains drawn from one sample of a study of T-cell reconstitution after alpha-beta-depleted transplantation in children. From the PCR reads, TCRdb called clonotypes with MiXCR, one entry per CDR3 protein. The table records over 150,000 distinct CDR3 sequences, 6.3% of them present only once. This specimen consisted of PBMCs, obtained before TCRalphabeta/CD19-depleted stem cell transplant. These receptors all come from a girl under three years old with combined immunodeficiency, due to receive a stem cell transplant. Each CDR3 is given with its conserved first and last residue. Each record gives: CDR3 length, clone size, D gene, J gene, V gene, CDR3 protein, CDR3 DNA. D genes are given only for firm matches. Clone size, where shown, is once, few, many, or a class for clones that have expanded.

cdr3_length: 17
clone_size: NA
d_call: TRBD1
j_call: TRBJ1-2
v_call: TRBV5-1
cdr3_aa: CASHSAFLGQGIYGYTF
cdr3_nt: TGCGCCAGCCACTCCGCGTTTCTGGGACAGGGTATCTATGGCTACACCTTC

cdr3_length: 13
clone_size: many
d_call: NA
j_call: TRBJ1-1
v_call: TRBV20-1
cdr3_aa: CSAHDRLRDEAFF
cdr3_nt: TGCAGTGCTCACGACCGATTACGGGATGAAGCTTTCTTT

cdr3_length: 15
clone_size: NA
d_call: NA
j_call: TRBJ2-5
v_call: TRBV7-9
cdr3_aa: CASSSPDRGQEAQYF
cdr3_nt: TGTGCCAGCAGCTCCCCTGACCGGGGTCAAGAGGCCCAGTACTTC

cdr3_length: 15
clone_size: many
d_call: TRBD1
j_call: TRBJ2-1
v_call: TRBV7-9
cdr3_aa: CASSPRDRVYNEQFF
cdr3_nt: TGTGCCAGCAGCCCCCGGGACAGGGTATACAATGAGCAGTTCTTC

cdr3_length: 15
clone_size: few
d_call: TRBD2
j_call: TRBJ2-3
v_call: TRBV28
cdr3_aa: CASSWTSGPFRAQYF
cdr3_nt: TGTGCCAGCAGTTGGACTAGCGGGCCCTTTCGCGCGCAGTATTTT

cdr3_length: 15
clone_size: many
d_call: NA
j_call: TRBJ2-7
v_call: TRBV25-1
cdr3_aa: CASSEAWQGSNEQYF
cdr3_nt: TGTGCCAGCAGTGAGGCGTGGCAGGGGAGCAACGAGCAGTACTTC

cdr3_length: 17
clone_size: many
d_call: NA
j_call: TRBJ2-1
v_call: TRBV25-1
cdr3_aa: CASSEWLGGAGDNEQFF
cdr3_nt: TGTGCCAGCAGTGAATGGCTCGGGGGCGCAGGCGACAATGAGCAGTTCTTC

cdr3_length: 21
clone_size: many
d_call: NA
j_call: TRBJ2-3
v_call: TRBV12-3/TRBV12-4
cdr3_aa: CASSFFFREDLFRTSTDTQYF
cdr3_nt: TGTGCCAGCAGTTTTTTTTTTAGGGAAGATCTTTTTCGTACTAGCACAGATACGCAGTATTTT

cdr3_length: 13
clone_size: many
d_call: TRBD1
j_call: TRBJ2-1
v_call: TRBV16
cdr3_aa: CASGSGGSNEQFF
cdr3_nt: TGTGCCAGCGGTTCAGGGGGATCCAATGAGCAGTTCTTC

cdr3_length: 13
clone_size: NA
d_call: NA
j_call: TRBJ2-7
v_call: TRBV12-3/TRBV12-4
cdr3_aa: CASSFWDAIEQYF
cdr3_nt: TGTGCCAGCAGTTTTTGGGACGCCATCGAGCAGTACTTC

cdr3_length: 16
clone_size: few
d_call: NA
j_call: TRBJ2-7
v_call: TRBV15
cdr3_aa: CATSRPAGARTYEQYF
cdr3_nt: TGTGCCACCAGCAGACCGGCGGGGGCGCGGACCTACGAGCAGTACTTC

cdr3_length: 15
clone_size: NA
d_call: NA
j_call: TRBJ2-7
v_call: TRBV28
cdr3_aa: CAMGPGHRIRYEQYF
cdr3_nt: TGTGCCATGGGCCCCGGGCACAGGATACGCTACGAGCAGTACTTC

cdr3_length: 14
clone_size: many
d_call: TRBD2
j_call: TRBJ2-2
v_call: TRBV2
cdr3_aa: CASRRLAGAGELFF
cdr3_nt: TGTGCCAGCAGGCGACTAGCGGGAGCCGGGGAGCTGTTTTTT

cdr3_length: 14
clone_size: many
d_call: NA
j_call: TRBJ2-7
v_call: TRBV20-1
cdr3_aa: CSGQRAPGPYEQYF
cdr3_nt: TGCAGTGGTCAGCGGGCCCCGGGCCCCTACGAGCAGTACTTC

cdr3_length: 18
clone_size: many
d_call: NA
j_call: TRBJ2-7
v_call: TRBV28
cdr3_aa: CASRRSLIRGKRDYEQYF
cdr3_nt: TGTGCCAGCAGACGAAGTCTAATTAGGGGCAAGAGAGACTACGAGCAGTACTTC

cdr3_length: 14
clone_size: many
d_call: TRBD1
j_call: TRBJ1-2
v_call: TRBV20-1
cdr3_aa: CSARVTGENYGYTF
cdr3_nt: TGCAGTGCTAGAGTCACAGGGGAAAACTATGGCTACACCTTC

cdr3_length: 16
clone_size: many
d_call: NA
j_call: TRBJ2-1
v_call: TRBV20-1
cdr3_aa: CSADPLQRVFDNEQFF
cdr3_nt: TGCAGTGCTGACCCGCTTCAGCGGGTCTTTGACAATGAGCAGTTCTTC

cdr3_length: 14
clone_size: NA
d_call: NA
j_call: TRBJ2-3
v_call: TRBV4-1
cdr3_aa: CASSQSASPDTQYF
cdr3_nt: TGCGCCAGCAGCCAATCGGCTAGCCCAGATACGCAGTATTTT

cdr3_length: 17
clone_size: few
d_call: TRBD2
j_call: TRBJ2-3
v_call: TRBV2
cdr3_aa: CASNRLAGGSPTDTQYF
cdr3_nt: TGTGCCAGCAACCGACTAGCGGGGGGTTCCCCCACAGATACGCAGTATTTT

cdr3_length: 16
clone_size: many
d_call: TRBD2
j_call: TRBJ2-3
v_call: TRBV20-1
cdr3_aa: CSARDLRGGLTDTQYF
cdr3_nt: TGCAGTGCTAGAGATCTGCGGGGGGGCTTAACAGATACGCAGTATTTT

cdr3_length: 16
clone_size: many
d_call: TRBD1
j_call: TRBJ2-1
v_call: TRBV24-1
cdr3_aa: CAPQIFDRGYWDEQFF
cdr3_nt: TGTGCCCCACAAATCTTCGACAGGGGGTATTGGGATGAGCAGTTCTTC

cdr3_length: 16
clone_size: many
d_call: NA
j_call: TRBJ2-3
v_call: TRBV4-3
cdr3_aa: CASSFFIGASTDTQYF
cdr3_nt: TGCGCCAGCAGCTTCTTCATAGGGGCGTCCACAGATACGCAGTATTTT

cdr3_length: 17
clone_size: many
d_call: TRBD1
j_call: TRBJ1-5
v_call: TRBV29-1
cdr3_aa: CSVVLGQDVFSNQPQHF
cdr3_nt: TGCAGCGTTGTTCTTGGACAGGATGTTTTTAGCAATCAGCCCCAGCATTTT

cdr3_length: 13
clone_size: NA
d_call: NA
j_call: TRBJ1-2
v_call: TRBV5-6
cdr3_aa: CASTSRGPYGYTF
cdr3_nt: TGTGCCAGCACCTCCAGGGGACCTTATGGCTACACCTTC

cdr3_length: 16
clone_size: many
d_call: TRBD1
j_call: TRBJ2-7
v_call: TRBV12-3/TRBV12-4
cdr3_aa: CASSLTGGGPSYEQYF
cdr3_nt: TGTGCCAGCAGCCTGACAGGGGGCGGGCCATCCTACGAGCAGTACTTC

cdr3_length: 13
clone_size: many
d_call: NA
j_call: TRBJ1-1
v_call: TRBV27
cdr3_aa: CASSLSTVTEAFF
cdr3_nt: TGTGCCAGCAGTTTATCGACAGTGACTGAAGCTTTCTTT

cdr3_length: 14
clone_size: many
d_call: NA
j_call: TRBJ2-7
v_call: TRBV7-8
cdr3_aa: CASSLGGLLYEQYF
cdr3_nt: TGTGCCAGCAGCTTAGGTGGCCTACTCTACGAGCAGTACTTC

cdr3_length: 14
clone_size: few
d_call: TRBD2
j_call: TRBJ2-3
v_call: TRBV12-3/TRBV12-4
cdr3_aa: CASRPTSGGYTQYF
cdr3_nt: TGTGCCAGCCGCCCGACTAGCGGGGGATATACGCAGTATTTT

cdr3_length: 12
clone_size: many
d_call: NA
j_call: TRBJ2-7
v_call: TRBV14
cdr3_aa: CASSYDGYEQYF
cdr3_nt: TGTGCCAGCAGCTATGACGGCTACGAGCAGTACTTC

cdr3_length: 15
clone_size: many
d_call: NA
j_call: TRBJ2-3
v_call: TRBV5-1
cdr3_aa: CASRNHREGTDTQYF
cdr3_nt: TGCGCCAGCAGAAACCACAGGGAGGGCACAGATACGCAGTATTTT

cdr3_length: 14
clone_size: many
d_call: TRBD2
j_call: TRBJ2-1
v_call: TRBV5-1
cdr3_aa: CASSFLLADNEQFF
cdr3_nt: TGCGCCAGCAGCTTCCTTCTAGCGGACAATGAGCAGTTCTTC